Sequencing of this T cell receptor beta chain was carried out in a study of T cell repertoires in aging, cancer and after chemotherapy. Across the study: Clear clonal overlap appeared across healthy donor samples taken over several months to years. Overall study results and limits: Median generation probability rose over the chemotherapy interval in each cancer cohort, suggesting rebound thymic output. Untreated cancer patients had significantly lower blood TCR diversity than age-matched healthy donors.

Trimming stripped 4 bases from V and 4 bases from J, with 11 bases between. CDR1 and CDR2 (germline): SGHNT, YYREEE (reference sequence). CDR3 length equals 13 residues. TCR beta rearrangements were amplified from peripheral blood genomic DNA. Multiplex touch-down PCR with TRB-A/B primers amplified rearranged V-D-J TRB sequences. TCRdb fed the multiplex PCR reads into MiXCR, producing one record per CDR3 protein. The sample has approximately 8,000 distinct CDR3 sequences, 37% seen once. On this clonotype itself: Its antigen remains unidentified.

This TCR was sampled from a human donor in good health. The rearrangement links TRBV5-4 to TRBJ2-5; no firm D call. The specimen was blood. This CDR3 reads CASSPQIGETQYF. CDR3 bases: TGTGCCAGCAGCCCACAGATAGGAGAGACCCAGTACTTC.